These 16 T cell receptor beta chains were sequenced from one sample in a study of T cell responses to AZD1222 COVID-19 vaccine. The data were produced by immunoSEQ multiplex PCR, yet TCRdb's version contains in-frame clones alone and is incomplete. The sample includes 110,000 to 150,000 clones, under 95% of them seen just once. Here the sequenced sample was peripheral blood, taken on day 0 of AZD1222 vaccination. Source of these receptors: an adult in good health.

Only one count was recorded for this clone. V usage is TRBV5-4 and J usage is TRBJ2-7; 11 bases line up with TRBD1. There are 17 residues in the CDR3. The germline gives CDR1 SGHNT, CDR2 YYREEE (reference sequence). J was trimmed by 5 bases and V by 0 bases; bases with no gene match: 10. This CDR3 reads CASSLDDHPGQGDEQYF. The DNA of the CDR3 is TGTGCCAGCAGCTTGGATGATCATCCGGGACAGGGGGACGAGCAGTACTTC.

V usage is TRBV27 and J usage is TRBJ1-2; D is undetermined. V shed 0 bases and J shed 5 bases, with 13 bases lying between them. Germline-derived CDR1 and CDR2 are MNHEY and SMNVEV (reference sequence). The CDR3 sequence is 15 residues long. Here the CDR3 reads CASSLSGSDYYGYTF. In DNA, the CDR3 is TGTGCCAGCAGTTTATCGGGGTCAGATTATTATGGCTACACCTTC.

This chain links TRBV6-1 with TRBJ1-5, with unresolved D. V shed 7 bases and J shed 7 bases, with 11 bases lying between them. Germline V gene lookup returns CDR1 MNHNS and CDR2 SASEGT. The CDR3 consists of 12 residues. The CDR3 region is CASTLSGQPQHF. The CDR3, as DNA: TGTGCCAGCACCCTAAGTGGCCAGCCCCAGCATTTT.

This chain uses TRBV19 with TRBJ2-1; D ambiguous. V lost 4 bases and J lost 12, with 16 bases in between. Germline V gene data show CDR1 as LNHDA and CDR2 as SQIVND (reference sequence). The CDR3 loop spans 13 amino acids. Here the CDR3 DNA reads TGTGCCAGTAGTAGGGTCCTCGCCGGGCTGCAGTTCTTC. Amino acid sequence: CASSRVLAGLQFF.

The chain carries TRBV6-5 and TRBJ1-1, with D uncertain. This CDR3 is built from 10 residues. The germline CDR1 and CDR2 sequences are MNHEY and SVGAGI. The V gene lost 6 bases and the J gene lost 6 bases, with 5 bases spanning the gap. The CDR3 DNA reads TGTGCCAGCAGGGACGCTGAAGCTTTCTTT. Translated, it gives CASRDAEAFF.

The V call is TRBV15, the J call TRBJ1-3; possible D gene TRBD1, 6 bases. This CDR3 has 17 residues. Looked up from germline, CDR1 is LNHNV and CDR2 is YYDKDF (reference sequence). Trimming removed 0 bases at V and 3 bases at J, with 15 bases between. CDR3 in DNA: TGTGCCACCAGCAGAGATCTTATGAGGGGGTATGGAAACACCATATATTTT. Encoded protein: CATSRDLMRGYGNTIYF. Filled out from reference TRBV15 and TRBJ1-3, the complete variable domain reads DAMVIQNPRYQVTQFGKPVTLSCSQTLNHNVMYWYQQKSSQAPKLLFHYYDKDFNNEADTPDNFQSRRPNTSFCFLDIRSPGLGDTAMYLCATSRDLMRGYGNTIYFGEGSWLTVV.

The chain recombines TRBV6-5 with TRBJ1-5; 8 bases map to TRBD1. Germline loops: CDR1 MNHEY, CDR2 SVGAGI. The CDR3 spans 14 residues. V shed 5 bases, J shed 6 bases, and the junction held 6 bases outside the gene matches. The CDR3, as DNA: TGTGCCAGCAGTCCGACAGGGGTCGGTCAGCCCCAGCATTTT. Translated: CASSPTGVGQPQHF.

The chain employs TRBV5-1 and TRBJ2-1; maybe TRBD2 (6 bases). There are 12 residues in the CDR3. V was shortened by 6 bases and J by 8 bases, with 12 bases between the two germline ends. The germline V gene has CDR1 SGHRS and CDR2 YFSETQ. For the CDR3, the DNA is TGCGCCAGCATTGGGGGAGGCGATGAGCAGTTCTTC. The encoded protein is CASIGGGDEQFF.

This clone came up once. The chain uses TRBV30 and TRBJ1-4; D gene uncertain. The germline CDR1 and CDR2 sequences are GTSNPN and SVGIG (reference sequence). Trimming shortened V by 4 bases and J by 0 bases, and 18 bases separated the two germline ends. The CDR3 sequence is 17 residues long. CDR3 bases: TGTGCCTGGACTCCCAGCCTACTGAAGTCAACTAATGAAAAACTGTTTTTT. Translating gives CAWTPSLLKSTNEKLFF.

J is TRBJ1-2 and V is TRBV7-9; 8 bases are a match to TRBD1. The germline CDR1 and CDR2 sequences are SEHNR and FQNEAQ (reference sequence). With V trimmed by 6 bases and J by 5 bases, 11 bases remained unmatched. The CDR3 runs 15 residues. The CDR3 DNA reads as TGTGCCAGCAGTCCCACAGGGGGAACAAAATATGGCTACACCTTC. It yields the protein CASSPTGGTKYGYTF.

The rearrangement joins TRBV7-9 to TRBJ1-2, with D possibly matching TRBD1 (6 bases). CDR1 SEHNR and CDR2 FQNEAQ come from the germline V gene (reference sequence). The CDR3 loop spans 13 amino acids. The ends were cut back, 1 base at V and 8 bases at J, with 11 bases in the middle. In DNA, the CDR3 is TGTGCCAGCAGCTTAGATTCGGGGGGCGGCTACACCTTC. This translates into CASSLDSGGGYTF.

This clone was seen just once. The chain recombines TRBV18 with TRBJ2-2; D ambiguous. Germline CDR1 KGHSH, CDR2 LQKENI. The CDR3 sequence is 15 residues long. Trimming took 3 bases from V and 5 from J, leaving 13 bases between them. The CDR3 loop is CASSPLADGTGELFF. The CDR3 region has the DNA TGTGCCAGCTCACCTTTGGCGGATGGGACCGGGGAGCTGTTTTTT.

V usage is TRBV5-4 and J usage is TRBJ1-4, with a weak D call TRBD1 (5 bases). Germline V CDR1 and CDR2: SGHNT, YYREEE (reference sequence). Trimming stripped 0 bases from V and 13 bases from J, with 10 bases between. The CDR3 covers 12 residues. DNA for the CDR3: TGTGCCAGCAGCTTGGGGGCAGGGCCACTGTTTTTT. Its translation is CASSLGAGPLFF.

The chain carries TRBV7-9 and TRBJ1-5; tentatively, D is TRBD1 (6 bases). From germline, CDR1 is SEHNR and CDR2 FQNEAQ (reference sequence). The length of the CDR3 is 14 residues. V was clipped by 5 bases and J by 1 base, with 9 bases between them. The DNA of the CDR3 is TGTGCCAGCAGCCTACAGGGAAGCAATCAGCCCCAGCATTTT. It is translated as CASSLQGSNQPQHF. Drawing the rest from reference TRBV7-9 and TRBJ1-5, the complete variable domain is DTGVSQNPRHKITKRGQNVTFRCDPISEHNRLYWYRQTLGQGPEFLTYFQNEAQLEKSRLLSDRFSAERPKGSFSTLEIQRTEQGDSAMYLCASSLQGSNQPQHFGDGTRLSIL.

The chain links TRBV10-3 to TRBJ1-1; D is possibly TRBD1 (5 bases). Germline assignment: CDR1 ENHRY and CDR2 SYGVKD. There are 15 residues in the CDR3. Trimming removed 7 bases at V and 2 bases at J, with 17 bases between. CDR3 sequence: CAITARESFNTEAFF. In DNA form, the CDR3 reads TGTGCCATCACTGCCAGGGAGAGTTTTAACACTGAAGCTTTCTTT.

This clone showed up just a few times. The CDR3 bases are TGTGCCAGCAGCTTGACGGAGAACACTGAAGCTTTCTTT. This gives the protein CASSLTENTEAFF. The V and J genes are TRBV5-4 and TRBJ1-1, with no clear D. CDR3 length: 13 residues. In germline, CDR1 is SGHNT, CDR2 YYREEE (reference sequence). V lost 1 base and J lost 1, with 5 bases in between.